The 30 T cell receptor beta chains below come from one sample, sequenced in a study of blood T cells in healthy people across ages. Next came a second PCR, run for roughly 6 to 11 cycles, which used a sample-barcoded 5' primer along with a J-beta primer mix. One entry per CDR3 protein results from TCRdb running MiXCR on the 5' RACE reads. The data hold about 290,000 distinct CDR3 sequences, with roughly 29% observed a single time. Sequenced: blood. Receptor source: a woman aged 70-85 years in good health.

There are a few counts of this clonotype. J is TRBJ1-6 and V is TRBV10-3; the D is unclear. Trimming removed 10 bases at V and 8 bases at J, with 18 bases between. Germline CDR1 reads ENHRY; CDR2 reads SYGVKD. The CDR3 runs 14 residues. CDR3 sequence (DNA): TGTGCCAGCCCCCCCGGCAGGAATGATTCACCCCTCCACTTT. Translated: CASPPGRNDSPLHF.

This clonotype showed up just a few times. The chain has TRBV20-1 and TRBJ2-2, with 7 nucleotides matching TRBD2. Germline V CDR1 and CDR2: DFQATT, SNEGSKA (reference sequence). This CDR3 is 15 amino acids long. Trimming at V came to 4 bases and at J to 6 bases, leaving 11 bases not matched to a gene. CDR3 amino acids: CSATPRTSSAGELFF. The DNA of the CDR3 is TGCAGTGCTACTCCCCGGACTAGTTCGGCCGGGGAGCTGTTTTTT.

This chain uses TRBV15 with TRBJ1-4; 10 bases match TRBD1. V shed 1 base, J shed 8 bases, and the junction held 7 bases outside the gene matches. Germline values: CDR1 LNHNV, CDR2 YYDKDF (reference sequence). CDR3 length equals 16 residues. The CDR3 sequence: CATSRGRGTGEEKLFF. CDR3 DNA: TGTGCCACCAGCAGAGGGAGAGGGACAGGGGAGGAAAAACTGTTTTTT.

This rearrangement joins TRBV5-1 to TRBJ1-5; 7 bases map to TRBD1. V gave up 4 bases and J gave up 1 base; unmatched junction bases: 5. CDR1 and CDR2 (germline): SGHRS, YFSETQ. The CDR3 runs 15 residues. This CDR3 reads CASSRDSGSNQPQHF. The CDR3 DNA reads as TGCGCCAGCAGCCGGGACAGTGGGAGCAATCAGCCCCAGCATTTT.

The CDR3 nucleotides read TGCGCCAGCAGCCCGGGCAGGGTTCCCCAAGAGACCCAGTACTTC. It specifies CASSPGRVPQETQYF. The rearrangement uses TRBV5-1 and TRBJ2-5; D perhaps matches TRBD1 (5 bases). The CDR3 extends over 15 amino acids. V lost 4 bases and J lost 1, with 14 bases in between. Per germline, CDR1 SGHRS and CDR2 YFSETQ.

There are a few counts of this clonotype. The gene calls are TRBV28 and TRBJ2-2; 8 bases fit TRBD2. The CDR3 length is 16 residues. Germline V CDR1 and CDR2: MDHEN, SYDVKM. V lost 5 bases, J lost 4 bases, and 9 bases stayed unmatched. For the CDR3, the DNA is TGTGCCAGCAGTCTGTCCGGGACTAGACTCACCGGGGAGCTGTTTTTT. It translates to CASSLSGTRLTGELFF.

V and J are TRBV9 and TRBJ2-3; 9 bases are a match to TRBD2. The germline CDR1 and CDR2 sequences are SGDLS and YYNGEE. The ends lost 5 bases at V and 5 bases at J; junction bases unmatched: 12. The CDR3 contains 16 residues. The CDR3 DNA follows: TGTGCCAGCAGTTCCCCTGGGGCGGGAGGGGGAGATACGCAGTATTTT. Its protein product is CASSSPGAGGGDTQYF.

This clonotype was recorded a few times. The chain recombines TRBV27 with TRBJ1-2; possibly TRBD1 for D (5 bases). V lost 5 bases, J lost 2 bases, and 12 bases lay in between. Per germline, CDR1 MNHEY and CDR2 SMNVEV (reference sequence). This CDR3 has 14 residues. CDR3 in amino acids: CASSPRRQNYGYTF. CDR3 sequence (DNA): TGTGCCAGCAGTCCCCGGAGACAGAACTATGGCTACACCTTC.

This chain links TRBV20-1 with TRBJ2-7; 9 nucleotides align to TRBD2. The CDR3 sequence is 15 residues long. V was pared by 3 bases and J by 4 bases, with 10 bases of the junction left unmatched. CDR1 DFQATT and CDR2 SNEGSKA come from the germline V gene (reference sequence). CDR3 amino acids: CSASQASGILYEQYF. For the CDR3, the DNA is TGCAGTGCTAGCCAGGCTAGCGGGATCCTTTACGAGCAGTACTTC.

This clonotype was seen only a few times. The chain recombines TRBV11-1 with TRBJ2-2, with D perhaps TRBD2 (6 bases). The germline V gene encodes CDR1 SGHAT and CDR2 FQDESV (reference sequence). Trimming removed 1 base from V and 6 bases from J, with 15 bases in between. The CDR3 consists of 16 residues. The CDR3 DNA reads TGTGCCAGCAGCTTAGGAGCGACTAGTGGTTCCGGGGAGCTGTTTTTT. This encodes CASSLGATSGSGELFF.

J is TRBJ1-4 and V is TRBV18, with a tentative D call TRBD1 (6 bases). Germline V CDR1 and CDR2: KGHSH, LQKENI. The V end was cut by 5 bases, the J end by 2 bases, with 18 bases between. The CDR3 has 17 amino acids. In DNA form, the CDR3 reads TGTGCCAGCTCATTGTCGTCAGGGGCGTCGACTAATGAAAAACTGTTTTTT. Translated: CASSLSSGASTNEKLFF.

This clonotype showed up just a few times. The genes are TRBV4-2 and TRBJ2-5, with TRBD2 as a possible D gene (6 bases). Trimming took 3 bases from V and 0 from J, leaving 17 bases between them. CDR1 LGHNA and CDR2 YNFKEQ come from the germline V gene. The CDR3 length is 17 residues. CDR3: CASSQVGISGDQETQYF. Here the CDR3 DNA reads TGTGCCAGCAGCCAGGTCGGGATATCGGGGGACCAAGAGACCCAGTACTTC.

In the case of this clonotype: The junction differs from germline at one of its ends, possibly a read error. The V call is TRBV5-1, the J call TRBJ1-4, with 10 nucleotides matching TRBD1. This CDR3 comprises 14 residues. In germline, CDR1 is SGHRS, CDR2 YFSETQ. CDR3 sequence: CASGLGTGDEKLFF. DNA for the CDR3: TGCGCCAGCGGCTTGGGGACAGGGGATGAAAAACTGTTTTTT.

This chain uses TRBV10-2 with TRBJ1-2, with D tentatively TRBD1 (6 bases). V was cut by 0 bases and J by 0 bases, with 14 bases left in between. This CDR3 is 17 amino acids long. The germline CDR1 and CDR2 sequences are WSHSY and SAAADI. The CDR3 spells CASSESLRGGSNYGYTF. The CDR3 coding sequence is TGCGCCAGCAGTGAGTCCTTAAGGGGGGGCTCTAACTATGGCTACACCTTC.

The table lists this clonotype with many counts. The chain links TRBV29-1 to TRBJ2-3; D call uncertain. CDR3 length: 12 residues. The germline V gene encodes CDR1 SQVTM and CDR2 ANQGSEA. V was clipped by 3 bases and J by 2 bases, with 6 bases between them. CDR3 sequence reads: CSVEEYTDTQYF. The CDR3 coding sequence is TGCAGCGTTGAGGAATACACAGATACGCAGTATTTT.

The V call is TRBV11-2, the J call TRBJ2-2, with D maybe TRBD1 (5 bases). In germline, CDR1 is SGHAT, CDR2 FQNNGV. V was pared by 6 bases and J by 5 bases, with 10 bases between. CDR3 size: 13 residues. The CDR3 protein is CASRPAGTGELFF. In DNA, the CDR3 is TGTGCCAGCAGACCCGCAGGGACCGGGGAGCTGTTTTTT.

The chain recombines TRBV20-1 with TRBJ2-1; 9 bases agree with TRBD2. Germline V gene sequence: CDR1 DFQATT, CDR2 SNEGSKA (reference sequence). J lost 7 bases, V lost 1 base, and 5 bases had no gene match. This CDR3 has 14 residues. In nucleotides, the CDR3 is TGCAGTGCTAGAGCGGATAGCGGGAGTAATGAGCAGTTCTTC. Its translation is CSARADSGSNEQFF.

This clonotype was counted only a few times. The chain employs TRBV15 and TRBJ2-3, with a weak D call TRBD2 (6 bases). The CDR3 is made up of 15 amino acids. V was clipped by 4 bases and J by 2 bases, with 13 bases between them. From germline, CDR1 is LNHNV and CDR2 YYDKDF (reference sequence). The DNA for the CDR3 is TGTGCCACCAGCACTCGGCGGGGTCCCACAGATACGCAGTATTTT. Its protein is CATSTRRGPTDTQYF.

This clonotype was seen more than once but under ten times. V gene TRBV28 combines with J gene TRBJ2-1, with 7 bases aligning to TRBD1. The length of the CDR3 is 14 residues. CDR1 is MDHEN, CDR2 SYDVKM, per germline. V lost 5 bases and J lost 7; bases outside the gene matches: 8. CDR3 DNA: TGTGCCAGCAGTATACTGACAGGGCTGAATGAGCAGTTCTTC. This codes for CASSILTGLNEQFF.

This clonotype was observed many times. The chain links TRBV28 to TRBJ2-6; no firm D call. Germline V CDR1 and CDR2: MDHEN, SYDVKM. Trimming left V 6 bases short and J 0 bases short, with 6 bases between. The CDR3 has 14 amino acids. CDR3 in amino acids: CASSPGSGANVLTF. The DNA of the CDR3 is TGTGCCAGCAGCCCCGGCTCTGGGGCCAACGTCCTGACTTTC.

This clonotype was observed a few times. The chain couples TRBV27 to TRBJ2-1, with 11 positions matching TRBD1. The J call is uncertain, as TRBJ2-7 better fits the DNA end. The CDR3 length is 15 residues. CDR1 and CDR2 (germline): MNHEY, SMNVEV (reference sequence). The CDR3 region has the DNA TGTGCCAGCAGTCCACGGGACAGGGGGACCTACGAGCAGTACTTC. Translation gives CASSPRDRGTYEQYF.

This clonotype has only a few counts. This sequence joins TRBV7-3 and TRBJ2-5; the match to TRBD1 covers 7 bases. The end of the DNA aligns better with TRBJ2-1, so the J call may be wrong. Germline loops: CDR1 SGHTA, CDR2 FQGTGA. The CDR3 is made up of 13 amino acids. The CDR3 DNA reads as TGTGCCAGCAGCCAAGACAGGGACAATGAGCAGTTCTTC. This translates into CASSQDRDNEQFF.

This rearrangement joins TRBV6-2 or TRBV6-3 to TRBJ2-5, with a weak D call TRBD2 (6 bases). The V end was cut by 0 bases, the J end by 0 bases, with 11 bases between. The CDR3 consists of 16 residues. Per the germline V gene, CDR1 is MNHEY and CDR2 is SVGEGT. CDR3 residues: CASSYSPQRDQETQYF. The CDR3 DNA reads TGTGCCAGCAGTTACTCCCCCCAGCGGGACCAAGAGACCCAGTACTTC.

V usage is TRBV4-2 and J usage is TRBJ2-7; 8 bases map to TRBD1. There are 18 residues in the CDR3. J was trimmed by 2 bases and V by 0 bases; bases with no gene match: 12. Per the germline V gene, CDR1 is LGHNA and CDR2 is YNFKEQ. The DNA for the CDR3 is TGTGCCAGCAGCCAAGATTTGGGCCCCCGGGACAGGACCTACGAGCAGTACTTC. Residues: CASSQDLGPRDRTYEQYF.

The V and J genes are TRBV5-1 and TRBJ1-2; D remains unclear. V lost 3 bases and J lost 3, with 15 bases in between. The germline V gene encodes CDR1 SGHRS and CDR2 YFSETQ. The CDR3 is 15 residues long. CDR3 in amino acids: CASSSIPGSDYGYTF. Here the CDR3 DNA reads TGCGCCAGCAGCTCGATACCGGGATCCGACTATGGCTACACCTTC. Using reference TRBV5-1 and TRBJ1-2 for the parts outside the CDR3, the full variable domain is KAGVTQTPRYLIKTRGQQVTLSCSPISGHRSVSWYQQTPGQGLQFLFEYFSETQRNKGNFPGRFSGRQFSNSRSEMNVSTLELGDSALYLCASSSIPGSDYGYTFGSGTRLTVV.

This clonotype was detected a few times. The chain carries TRBV19 and TRBJ2-3; 11 positions match TRBD2. Per the germline V gene, CDR1 is LNHDA and CDR2 is SQIVND (reference sequence). The CDR3 runs to 16 residues. J gave up 5 bases and V 5 bases, and 9 bases lay outside the gene matches. In DNA, the CDR3 is TGTGCCAGTAGTCCCCTAGCGGGAGGAGGGAGAGATACGCAGTATTTT. This codes for CASSPLAGGGRDTQYF.

This chain uses TRBV29-1 with TRBJ1-4; tentatively, D is TRBD1 (5 bases). This CDR3 is 14 amino acids long. Germline-derived CDR1 and CDR2 are SQVTM and ANQGSEA. The V gene lost 7 bases and the J gene lost 4 bases, with 16 bases spanning the gap. The CDR3 spells CSGLATGGNEKLFF. CDR3 in DNA: TGCAGCGGCTTGGCCACCGGGGGTAATGAAAAACTGTTTTTT.

This clonotype was counted a single time. Mismatch with germline at one junction end may stem from a read error. The chain recombines TRBV29-1 with TRBJ2-6; perhaps D is TRBD1 or TRBD2 (5 bases each). CDR1 SQVTM and CDR2 ANQGSEA come from the germline V gene. The CDR3 covers 19 residues. The CDR3, as DNA: TGCAGCGCTGATAGACCGACTAAGATGGGTGCCCCTGGGGCCAACGTCCCGACTTTC. This codes for CSADRPTKMGAPGANVPTF. Looking up the rest from reference TRBV29-1 and TRBJ2-6 gives the full variable domain: SAVISQKPSRDICQRGTSLTIQCQVDSQVTMMFWYRQQPGQSLTLIATANQGSEATYESGFVIDKFPISRPNLTFSTLTVSNMSPEDSSIYLCSADRPTKMGAPGANVPTFGAGSRLTVL.

V gene TRBV20-1 combines with J gene TRBJ2-1; TRBD2 aligns across 12 bases. The V gene end was trimmed by 6 bases and the J gene end by 7 bases; junction bases not matched to a gene: 16. CDR1 and CDR2 (germline): DFQATT, SNEGSKA (reference sequence). The CDR3 covers 17 residues. The CDR3 region is CSAPDPLAGGINNEQFF. The CDR3 DNA is TGCAGTGCCCCCGACCCTCTAGCGGGGGGGATAAATAATGAGCAGTTCTTC.

The V gene is TRBV20-1, the J gene TRBJ2-2; 10 nucleotides agree with TRBD2. The CDR3 runs to 15 residues. Trimming took 3 bases from V and 6 from J; bases not matched to a gene: 7. CDR1 and CDR2 from the germline V gene are DFQATT and SNEGSKA (reference sequence). DNA of the CDR3: TGCAGTGCTAGGCTAGCGGGAGTTCGATCCGGGGAGCTGTTTTTT. Translating it yields CSARLAGVRSGELFF.